These 27 T cell receptor beta chains came from one sample sequenced in a study of T cell responses to AZD1222 COVID-19 vaccine. Clones were sequenced by immunoSEQ multiplex PCR, and TCRdb holds only the in-frame ones, with some missing. The data contain around 110,000 clones, roughly 90% of them singletons. Specimen: peripheral blood, collected on day 0 of AZD1222 vaccination. These receptors were collected from an adult in good health.

The chain recombines TRBV19 with TRBJ2-7; 8 positions agree with TRBD1. V was clipped by 3 bases and J by 2 bases; unmatched bases: 0. Germline assignment: CDR1 LNHDA and CDR2 SQIVND (reference sequence). CDR3 length: 13 amino acids. CDR3 nucleotide sequence: TGTGCCAGTAGTATGACAGGGGCCTACGAGCAGTACTTC. Its protein product is CASSMTGAYEQYF.

The V and J genes are TRBV3-1 (or the pseudogene TRBV3-2) and TRBJ1-1; the D gene is possibly TRBD1 (5 bases). Trimming cost V 4 bases and J 5 bases, with 17 bases left between them. The CDR3 spans 15 residues. Germline V lookup: CDR1 LGHDT, CDR2 YNNKEL (reference sequence). CDR3 nucleotides: TGTGCCAGCAGCCTGGGGGTACTCAGCGTAACTGAAGCTTTCTTT. It codes for CASSLGVLSVTEAFF.

The chain links TRBV13 to TRBJ2-5; D possibly matches TRBD1 or TRBD2 (5 bases each). The CDR3 covers 14 residues. From germline, CDR1 is PRHDT and CDR2 FYEKMQ (reference sequence). V lost 6 bases, J lost 2 bases, and 13 bases lay in between. CDR3 sequence (DNA): TGTGCCAGCAGTACCCTGTGGGGGCAAGAGACCCAGTACTTC. Encoded protein: CASSTLWGQETQYF.

In DNA form, the CDR3 reads TGTGCCAGCAGCTTATATGTGGTGAGCTCCTACAATGAGCAGTTCTTC. The encoded protein is CASSLYVVSSYNEQFF. The V gene is TRBV7-7, the J gene TRBJ2-1, with unresolved D. The ends were cut back, 2 bases at V and 0 bases at J, with 11 bases in the middle. Germline V gene sequence: CDR1 SSHAT, CDR2 FNYEAQ (reference sequence). This CDR3 comprises 16 residues.

CDR3 residues: CASKVGAGTTDTQYF. Here the CDR3 DNA reads TGCGCCAGCAAAGTTGGTGCGGGTACCACAGATACGCAGTATTTT. The chain employs TRBV5-1 and TRBJ2-3, with D possibly matching TRBD2 (5 bases). V was clipped by 6 bases and J by 2 bases, with 16 bases between them. There are 15 residues in the CDR3. Germline V gene lookup returns CDR1 SGHRS and CDR2 YFSETQ.

The rearrangement links TRBV6-1 to TRBJ1-2; TRBD1 matches at 10 bases. Germline-derived CDR1 and CDR2 are MNHNS and SASEGT. The junction had 7 bases not matched to a gene; V was cut back by 3 bases and J by 0 bases. CDR3 length: 17 amino acids. DNA of the CDR3: TGTGCCAGCAGTGATGGGACAGGGGCATCGGCTAACTATGGCTACACCTTC. It encodes CASSDGTGASANYGYTF.

This chain joins TRBV6-1 and TRBJ1-5; no clear D. The CDR3 contains 16 residues. Trimming took 2 bases from V and 0 from J, leaving 11 bases between them. Germline V gene lookup returns CDR1 MNHNS and CDR2 SASEGT. The CDR3 here is CASSESTGYSNQPQHF. The CDR3 nucleotides read TGTGCCAGCAGTGAATCGACGGGATATAGCAATCAGCCCCAGCATTTT.

The chain's CDR3 is CASSLSVVNEQFF. The CDR3 DNA follows: TGTGCCAGCAGCTTAAGTGTGGTCAATGAGCAGTTCTTC. V gene TRBV7-2 combines with J gene TRBJ2-1; D is unresolved. Between the trimmed V and J ends, which lost 2 bases and 6 bases, there was a span of 8 bases. Germline V gene sequence: CDR1 SGHTA, CDR2 FQGNSA. The CDR3 totals 13 residues.

In its sample, this clone was seen once. The rearrangement uses TRBV7-3 and TRBJ2-7; 8 bases match TRBD1. CDR1 SGHTA and CDR2 FQGTGA come from the germline V gene. The CDR3 is 15 amino acids. With 5 bases clipped from V and 1 base from J, the junction kept 7 bases outside the gene matches. In DNA, the CDR3 is TGTGCCAGCAGCCTAAACGGGGACAGGTCCTACGAGCAGTACTTC. Translation: CASSLNGDRSYEQYF.

V and J are TRBV7-2 and TRBJ2-3; no reliable D call. The CDR3 spans 14 residues. Germline values: CDR1 SGHTA, CDR2 FQGNSA. V was cut by 0 bases and J by 2 bases, with 6 bases left in between. CDR3 DNA sequence: TGTGCCAGCAGCTTAGCGGGGTACACAGATACGCAGTATTTT. Protein product: CASSLAGYTDTQYF.

J is TRBJ2-7 and V is TRBV13, with 12 nucleotides matching TRBD2. The CDR3 consists of 14 residues. The germline gives CDR1 PRHDT, CDR2 FYEKMQ (reference sequence). J gave up 7 bases and V 2 bases, and 3 bases lay outside the gene matches. The CDR3 DNA reads as TGTGCCAGCAGCTTACTAGCGGGAGGGGAAGAGCAGTACTTC. Protein product: CASSLLAGGEEQYF.

J is TRBJ1-1 and V is TRBV10-1, with D possibly TRBD1 on 5 matching bases. With 4 bases removed from V and 0 bases from J, the gap between germline ends came to 6 bases. CDR3 size: 13 residues. The V gene's germline CDR1 is WNHNN and CDR2 SYGVQD (reference sequence). CDR3 sequence reads: CASSGQLNTEAFF. In nucleotides, the CDR3 is TGCGCCAGCAGTGGACAGTTGAACACTGAAGCTTTCTTT.

The table lists this clone with a count of one. The chain links TRBV5-6 to TRBJ1-2; D gene unclear. This CDR3 comprises 12 residues. The ends were cut back, 4 bases at V and 4 bases at J, with 8 bases in the middle. The germline V gene encodes CDR1 SGHDT and CDR2 YYEEEE. The CDR3 loop is CASSERTYGYTF. The CDR3 nucleotides read TGTGCCAGCAGCGAACGGACCTATGGCTACACCTTC.

The rearrangement uses TRBV6-8 and TRBJ1-2; 7 positions match TRBD1. V shed 6 bases, J shed 8 bases, and the junction held 18 bases outside the gene matches. Germline CDR1 and CDR2: MNHGY and SAAAGT. The CDR3 sequence is 16 residues long. CDR3 bases: TGTGCCAGCAGCTCCCCCCCCCGCCGACAGGGTAAGGGCTACACCTTC. This translates into CASSSPPRRQGKGYTF.

A word on this clone: Germline and junction disagree at one end, which may indicate a read error. The rearrangement links TRBV28 to TRBJ1-5; tentative D call: TRBD1 (5 bases). Germline V gene data show CDR1 as MDHEN and CDR2 as SYDVKM. CDR3 length: 14 residues. CDR3 sequence: CATSLRGAKLTQHF. The CDR3 DNA is TGTGCCACCAGTTTACGAGGGGCCAAATTAACCCAGCATTTT.

This clone was seen once. The rearrangement uses TRBV19 and TRBJ1-2; D not resolved. The germline V gene encodes CDR1 LNHDA and CDR2 SQIVND (reference sequence). The CDR3 has 13 residues. Trimming left V 3 bases short and J 2 bases short, with 7 bases between. The CDR3 DNA reads TGTGCCAGTAGTATGGGTCCAAACTATGGCTACACCTTC. Translated: CASSMGPNYGYTF.

The chain recombines TRBV7-8 with TRBJ1-1; D uncertain. The V end lost 5 bases, the J end lost 1 base, and 11 bases lay between the germline ends. The CDR3 has 14 amino acids. In germline, CDR1 is SGHVS, CDR2 FQNEAQ. CDR3 residues: CASSPPVTNTEAFF. The CDR3, as DNA: TGTGCCAGCAGCCCGCCCGTTACGAACACTGAAGCTTTCTTT.

The chain recombines TRBV3-1 (or the pseudogene TRBV3-2) with TRBJ2-2, with D perhaps TRBD2 (6 bases). This CDR3 has 15 residues. Germline CDR1 and CDR2: LGHDT and YNNKEL (reference sequence). Trimming shortened V by 7 bases and J by 2 bases, and 14 bases separated the two germline ends. Here the CDR3 reads CASIHSGTNTGELFF. CDR3 DNA sequence: TGTGCCAGCATCCACTCCGGGACTAACACCGGGGAGCTGTTTTTT.

The chain combines TRBV27 with TRBJ1-2; tentatively, D is TRBD1 (5 bases). Germline V gene lookup returns CDR1 MNHEY and CDR2 SMNVEV (reference sequence). V gave up 8 bases and J gave up 3 bases, with 19 bases separating them. This CDR3 has 15 residues. The DNA for the CDR3 is TGTGCCAGCTGGGGGAGAGACAAGGGGCACTATGGCTACACCTTC. Its protein product is CASWGRDKGHYGYTF.

The V call is TRBV2, the J call TRBJ1-5; no reliable D call. This CDR3 spans 14 amino acids. Germline V gene sequence: CDR1 SNHLY, CDR2 FYNNEI. V dropped 5 bases and J dropped 3 bases, with 11 bases sitting between them. As DNA, the CDR3 is TGTGCCAGCAGTCGCCGGAGGTTCAATCAGCCCCAGCATTTT. Encoded protein: CASSRRRFNQPQHF. Based on the CDR3 plus reference TRBV2 and TRBJ1-5, the full variable domain is EPEVTQTPSHQVTQMGQEVILRCVPISNHLYFYWYRQILGQKVEFLVSFYNNEISEKSEIFDDQFSVERPDGSNFTLKIRSTKLEDSAMYFCASSRRRFNQPQHFGDGTRLSIL.

The rearrangement joins TRBV30 to TRBJ1-5, with D perhaps matching TRBD1 (5 bases). The CDR3 has 14 amino acids. The germline CDR1 and CDR2 sequences are GTSNPN and SVGIG (reference sequence). Trimming shortened V by 3 bases and J by 2 bases, and 11 bases separated the two germline ends. CDR3 DNA: TGTGCCTGGAGACCCCAGGGAGGCAATCAGCCCCAGCATTTT. It specifies CAWRPQGGNQPQHF.

The rearrangement uses TRBV5-1 and TRBJ2-7; D is unresolved. The CDR3 length is 14 residues. The germline V gene encodes CDR1 SGHRS and CDR2 YFSETQ. Trimming took off 0 bases at V and 2 bases at J, with 9 bases between the two ends. CDR3 DNA sequence: TGCGCCAGCAGCTTGGGGATAGAAACCTACGAGCAGTACTTC. It specifies CASSLGIETYEQYF.

This chain connects TRBV6-5 to TRBJ2-7; possible D gene TRBD1, 5 bases. The CDR3 length is 12 residues. The V gene lost 6 bases and the J gene lost 9 bases, with 15 bases spanning the gap. Germline lookup yields CDR1 MNHEY and CDR2 SVGAGI. CDR3 residues: CASRGPADVQYF. For the CDR3, the DNA is TGTGCCAGCAGGGGGCCGGCGGACGTGCAGTACTTC.

This clone was detected only a few times. The chain has TRBV3-1 (or the pseudogene TRBV3-2) and TRBJ1-2; TRBD1 is a possible D gene (5 bases). V was trimmed by 5 bases and J by 2 bases, leaving 15 bases between them. Germline loops: CDR1 LGHDT, CDR2 YNNKEL (reference sequence). The CDR3 runs to 15 residues. The CDR3 nucleotides read TGTGCCAGCAGCTATACCCCGGGGGACAACTATGGCTACACCTTC. This translates into CASSYTPGDNYGYTF.

V is TRBV9 and J is TRBJ1-2; no definite D call. Trimming left V 0 bases short and J 12 bases short, with 15 bases between. Germline-derived CDR1 and CDR2 are SGDLS and YYNGEE. The CDR3 loop spans 13 amino acids. CDR3 sequence reads: CASSVGLLEQHTF. The CDR3 DNA is TGTGCCAGCAGCGTAGGTCTTCTAGAGCAACACACCTTC.

V is TRBV18 and J is TRBJ1-1; TRBD1 is a possible D gene (6 bases). There are 17 residues in the CDR3. The ends were cut back, 5 bases at V and 1 base at J, with 20 bases in the middle. The germline gives CDR1 KGHSH, CDR2 LQKENI. CDR3 region: CASSSTTRRTANTEAFF. The CDR3 DNA is TGTGCCAGCTCATCGACAACCCGACGGACAGCGAACACTGAAGCTTTCTTT.

The gene calls are TRBV5-6 and TRBJ1-3; 8 bases are shared with TRBD1. V shed 2 bases and J 5 bases; nucleotides not matched to a gene: 3. CDR3 length: 14 amino acids. Germline V gene data show CDR1 as SGHDT and CDR2 as YYEEEE. CDR3 nucleotides: TGTGCCAGCAGCTTAGGACAGGGAAGAAACACCATATATTTT. It yields the protein CASSLGQGRNTIYF.